The TCR beta chain described here comes from a study of T-cell memory formation after mild COVID-19. Study summary: TCR clustering was largely donor specific.

Using constant-segment primers, 5'RACE produced TCR alpha and TCR beta cDNA libraries carrying sample barcodes and UMIs. TCRdb recomputed calls from the 5' RACE reads with MiXCR, one row per CDR3 protein. This table holds some 130,000 distinct CDR3 sequences, roughly 15% found once. A few counts support this clonotype. Its matching antigen is unknown. Study-level results: A second wave expanding day 15 to 37 was CD4+-biased; contracting clones were balanced. Contracting CD4+ clones were located mainly in CM and EM, and CD8+ clones in EMRA.

Germline CDR1 and CDR2: KGHDR and SFDVKD. The V end was cut by 3 bases, the J end by 3 bases, with 11 bases between. CDR3 length equals 14 residues. The receptor was derived from an adult woman who had mild COVID-19 (a few samples of this study predate the infection). Cell type and time point are not known. The sequencing sample was made of PBMCs or a T cell subset sorted from them (not recorded which). V gene TRBV24-1 combines with J gene TRBJ2-7, with a possible D match to TRBD2 (6 bases). CDR3 residues: CATSDAGDFYEQYF. As DNA, the CDR3 is TGTGCCACCAGTGATGCCGGGGACTTCTACGAGCAGTACTTC.